This T cell receptor beta chain was captured by sequencing in a study of siplizumab effects on memory and regulatory T cells. The assay was immunoSEQ multiplex PCR, and TCRdb's table has in-frame clones only and misses some. The sample holds 85,000 to 120,000 clones; 90% to 95% are singletons and the top ten take roughly 1%. Germline V gene lookup returns CDR1 MGHRA and CDR2 YSYEKL. V was pared by 3 bases and J by 5 bases, with 12 bases of the junction left unmatched. CDR3 size: 17 residues. This TCR derives from a human donor in good health. V and J are TRBV4-1 and TRBJ2-7, with 11 bases that match TRBD2. Sequencing was performed on CD4+ T cells sorted from blood. The CDR3 region has the DNA TGCGCCAGCAGCCAGGGACCGACTAGCGGGATTCAAAACGAGCAGTACTTC. Its translation is CASSQGPTSGIQNEQYF.